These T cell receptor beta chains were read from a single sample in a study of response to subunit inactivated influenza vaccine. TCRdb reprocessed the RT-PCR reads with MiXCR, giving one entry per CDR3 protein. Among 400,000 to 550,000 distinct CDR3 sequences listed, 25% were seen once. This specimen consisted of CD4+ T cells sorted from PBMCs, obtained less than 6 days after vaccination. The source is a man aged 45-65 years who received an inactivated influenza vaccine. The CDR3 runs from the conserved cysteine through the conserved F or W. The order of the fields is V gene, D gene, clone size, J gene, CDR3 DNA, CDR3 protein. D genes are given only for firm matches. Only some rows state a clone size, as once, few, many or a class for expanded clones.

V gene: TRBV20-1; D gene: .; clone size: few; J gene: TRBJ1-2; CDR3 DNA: TGCAGTGCTAGGTCACTAGGGGCGCCGAGTAACTATGGCTACACCTTC; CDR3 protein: CSARSLGAPSNYGYTF
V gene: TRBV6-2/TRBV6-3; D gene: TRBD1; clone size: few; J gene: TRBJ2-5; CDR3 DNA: TGTGCCAGCAGTTACTCGCCGGGACAGGGGACGGAGACCCAGTACTTC; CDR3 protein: CASSYSPGQGTETQYF
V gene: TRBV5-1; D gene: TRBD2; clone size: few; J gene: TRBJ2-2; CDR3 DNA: TGCGCCAGCAGCTTCGGGGGGAGAAAGGACGGGGAGCTGTTTTTT; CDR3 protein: CASSFGGRKDGELFF
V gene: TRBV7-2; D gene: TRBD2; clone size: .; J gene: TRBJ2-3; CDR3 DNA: TGTGCCAGCAGCTTAGGACTAGCGGGAGGCCCAGGGGTTACGCAGTATTTT; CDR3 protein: CASSLGLAGGPGVTQYF
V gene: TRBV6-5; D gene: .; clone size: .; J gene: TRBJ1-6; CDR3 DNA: TGTGCCAGCAGTTTCAAGAGGGCTAATTCACCCCTCCACTTT; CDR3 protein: CASSFKRANSPLHF
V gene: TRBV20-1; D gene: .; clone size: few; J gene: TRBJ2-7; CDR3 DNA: TGCAGTGCTAGAGCGGTCAGGGTTTACGACGAGCAGTACTTC; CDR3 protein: CSARAVRVYDEQYF
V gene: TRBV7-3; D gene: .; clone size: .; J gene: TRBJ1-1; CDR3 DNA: TGTGCCAGCAGCTTTGGGGCGGTGGCTGAAGCTTTCTTT; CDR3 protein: CASSFGAVAEAFF
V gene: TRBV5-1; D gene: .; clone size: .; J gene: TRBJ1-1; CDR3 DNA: TGCGCCAGCAGGTTGGAGGGCGCTGAAGCTTTCTTT; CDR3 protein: CASRLEGAEAFF
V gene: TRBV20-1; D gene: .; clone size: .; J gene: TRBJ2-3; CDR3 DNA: TGCAGTGCTAGAGATGCCAGGGATCTTCAGGGGGATACGCAGTATTTT; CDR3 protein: CSARDARDLQGDTQYF
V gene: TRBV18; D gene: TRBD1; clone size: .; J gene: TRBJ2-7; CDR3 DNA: TGTGCCAGCTCCCTAGCCGGGACAGGGTTACACGAGCAGTACTTC; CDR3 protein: CASSLAGTGLHEQYF
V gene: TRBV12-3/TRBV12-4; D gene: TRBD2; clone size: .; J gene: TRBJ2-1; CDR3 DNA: TGTGCCAGCAGTTTTTCGGCGGGGGGGTGGGATGAGCAGTTCTTC; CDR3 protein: CASSFSAGGWDEQFF
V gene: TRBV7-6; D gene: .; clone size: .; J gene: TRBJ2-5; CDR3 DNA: TGTGCCAGCAGCCACCCTCGGGACGGATACCAAGAGACCCAGTACTTC; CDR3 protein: CASSHPRDGYQETQYF
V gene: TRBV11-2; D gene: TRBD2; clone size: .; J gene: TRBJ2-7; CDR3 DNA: TGTGCCAGCAGCCAGACTAGCGGGTTCTCCTACGAGCAGTACTTC; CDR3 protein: CASSQTSGFSYEQYF
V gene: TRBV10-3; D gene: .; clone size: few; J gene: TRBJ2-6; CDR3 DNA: TGTGCCATCAGTGAAAGCTCTGGGGCCAACGTCCTGACTTTC; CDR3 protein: CAISESSGANVLTF
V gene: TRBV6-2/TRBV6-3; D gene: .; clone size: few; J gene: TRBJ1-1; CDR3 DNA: TGTGCCAGCAGTTTCCCAGGGGATACTGAAGCTTTCTTT; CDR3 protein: CASSFPGDTEAFF
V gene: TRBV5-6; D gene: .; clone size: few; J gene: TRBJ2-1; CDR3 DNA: TGTGCCAGCAGCTTGCCATCGGGTTTAGGGATCCATGAGCAGTTCTTC; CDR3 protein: CASSLPSGLGIHEQFF
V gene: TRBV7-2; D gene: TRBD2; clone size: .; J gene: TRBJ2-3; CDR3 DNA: TGTGCCAGCAGCTTGAGCGGGGGGGCCTCTAGCACAGATACGCAGTATTTT; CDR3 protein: CASSLSGGASSTDTQYF
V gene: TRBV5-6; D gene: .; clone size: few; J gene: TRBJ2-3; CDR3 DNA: TGTGCCAGCAGCTTGCAGCGGAGCACAGATACGCAGTATTTT; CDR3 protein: CASSLQRSTDTQYF
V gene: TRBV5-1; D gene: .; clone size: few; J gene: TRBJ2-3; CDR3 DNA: TGCGCCAGCAGCTTGGCCTGGGGTCGGGATACGCAGTATTTT; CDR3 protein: CASSLAWGRDTQYF
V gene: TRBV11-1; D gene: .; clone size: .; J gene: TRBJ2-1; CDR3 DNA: TGTGCCAGCAGCTTAGTTGGGCAGGCTAGGAATGCCTACAATGAGCAGTTCTTC; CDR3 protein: CASSLVGQARNAYNEQFF
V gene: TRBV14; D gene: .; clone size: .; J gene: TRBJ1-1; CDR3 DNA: TGTGCCAGCAGCCAAGCCCGCACTGAAGCTTTCTTT; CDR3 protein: CASSQARTEAFF
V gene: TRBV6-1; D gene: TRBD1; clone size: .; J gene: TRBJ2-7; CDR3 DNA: TGTGCCAGCAGGTCCGGGACAGGGCCCTACGAGCAGTACTTC; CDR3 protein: CASRSGTGPYEQYF
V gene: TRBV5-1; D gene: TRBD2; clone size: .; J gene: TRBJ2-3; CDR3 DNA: TGCGCCAGCAGCTTGGGGGGACTAGCGCCCCTCACAGATACGCAGTATTTT; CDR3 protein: CASSLGGLAPLTDTQYF
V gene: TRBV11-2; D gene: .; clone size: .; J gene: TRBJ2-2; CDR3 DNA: TGTGCCAGCAGTGGTGAGGTCGGGGTTGTGAACACCGGGGAGCTGTTTTTT; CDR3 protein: CASSGEVGVVNTGELFF
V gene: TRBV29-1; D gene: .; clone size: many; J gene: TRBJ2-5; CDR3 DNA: TGCAGCGTTGAAGGGCAGGTTTTAGAGACCCAGTACTTC; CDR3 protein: CSVEGQVLETQYF
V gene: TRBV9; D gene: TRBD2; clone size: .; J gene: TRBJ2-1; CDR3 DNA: TGTGCCAGCAGCGTAGAGGAGCGGGAGAATATCAGCTCCTACAATGAGCAGTTCTTC; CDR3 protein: CASSVEERENISSYNEQFF
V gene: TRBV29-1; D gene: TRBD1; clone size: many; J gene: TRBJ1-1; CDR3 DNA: TGCAGCGTGAGCCTCTCAACAGGGGACACTGAAGCTTTCTTT; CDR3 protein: CSVSLSTGDTEAFF
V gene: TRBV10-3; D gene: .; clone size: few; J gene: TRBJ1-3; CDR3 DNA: TGTGCCACAGCCGAAGGTGGAAACACCATATATTTT; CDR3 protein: CATAEGGNTIYF
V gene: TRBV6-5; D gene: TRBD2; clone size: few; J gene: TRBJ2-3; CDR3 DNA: TGTGCCAGCAGTTGGGACGCGGGGGACACAGATACGCAGTATTTT; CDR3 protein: CASSWDAGDTDTQYF
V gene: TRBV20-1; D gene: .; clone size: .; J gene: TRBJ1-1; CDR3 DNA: TGCAGTGCTAGAGATCGACAGACTCCAATTGAAGCTTTCTTT; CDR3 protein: CSARDRQTPIEAFF
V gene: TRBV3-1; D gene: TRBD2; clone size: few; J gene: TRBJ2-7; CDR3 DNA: TGTGCCAGCAGCGAGACTAGCGGGTGGAACACGTACTTC; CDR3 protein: CASSETSGWNTYF
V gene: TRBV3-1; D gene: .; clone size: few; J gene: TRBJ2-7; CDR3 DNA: TGTGCCAGCAGCTCGTCCGGGGGCTACTCAATGGTGCAGTACTTC; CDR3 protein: CASSSSGGYSMVQYF
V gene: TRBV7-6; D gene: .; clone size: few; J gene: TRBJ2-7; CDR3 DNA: TGTGCCAGCAGCTTAGATGGGGGCTCCTACGAGCAGTACTTC; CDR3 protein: CASSLDGGSYEQYF
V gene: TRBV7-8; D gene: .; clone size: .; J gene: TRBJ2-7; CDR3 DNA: TGTGCCAGCCGATCAGGGCGCTCCTACGAGCAGTACTTC; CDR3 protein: CASRSGRSYEQYF
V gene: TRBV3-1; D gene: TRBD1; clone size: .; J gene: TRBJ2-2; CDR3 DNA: TGTGCCAGCAGCTCGAACGACAGGGGGCTAGGGGAGCTGTTTTTT; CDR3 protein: CASSSNDRGLGELFF
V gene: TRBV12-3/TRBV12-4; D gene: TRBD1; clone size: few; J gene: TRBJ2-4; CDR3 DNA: TGTGCCAGCAGCGTCAGGGGGCTGAACATTCAGTACTTC; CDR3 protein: CASSVRGLNIQYF
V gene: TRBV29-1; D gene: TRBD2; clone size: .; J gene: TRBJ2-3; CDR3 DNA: TGCAGCGTTGAAAAGCGGGGGAGCACAGATACGCAGTATTTT; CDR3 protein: CSVEKRGSTDTQYF
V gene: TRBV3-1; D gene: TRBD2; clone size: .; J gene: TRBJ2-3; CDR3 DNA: TGTGCCAGCAGCCAAGGAGGTCTAGCGGGGGGCACAGATACGCAGTATTTT; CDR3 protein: CASSQGGLAGGTDTQYF
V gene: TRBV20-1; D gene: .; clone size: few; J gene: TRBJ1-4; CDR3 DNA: TGCAGTGCAAGTAACGATAATGAAAAACTGTTTTTT; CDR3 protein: CSASNDNEKLFF
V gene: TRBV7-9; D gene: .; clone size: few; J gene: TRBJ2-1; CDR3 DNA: TGTGCCAGCAGCTTAACCGGTAGCGGCTCCTACAATGAGCAGTTCTTC; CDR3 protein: CASSLTGSGSYNEQFF
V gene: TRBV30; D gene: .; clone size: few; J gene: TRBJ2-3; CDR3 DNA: TGTGCCTGGAGTGTAGGGGCGTTGGGCGCAGATACGCAGTATTTT; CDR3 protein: CAWSVGALGADTQYF
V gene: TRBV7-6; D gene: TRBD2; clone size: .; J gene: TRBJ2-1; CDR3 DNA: TGTGCCAGCAGCTTAGAGGTCGGCGGGGGGGGGAGGTTCTTC; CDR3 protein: CASSLEVGGGGRFF
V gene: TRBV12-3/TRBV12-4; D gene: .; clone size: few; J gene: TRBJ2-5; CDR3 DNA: TGTGCCAGCAGTTTCGGCACAGGACAAGAGACCCAGTACTTC; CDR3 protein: CASSFGTGQETQYF
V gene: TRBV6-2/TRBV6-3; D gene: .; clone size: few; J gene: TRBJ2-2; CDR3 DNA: TGTGCCAGCAGTTACGGGGTTGAAACCGGGGAGCTGTTTTTT; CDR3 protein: CASSYGVETGELFF
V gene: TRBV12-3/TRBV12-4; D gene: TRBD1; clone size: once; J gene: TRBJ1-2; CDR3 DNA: TGTGCCAGCAGTGCCGGGACAGTAAGCTATGGCTACACCTTC; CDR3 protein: CASSAGTVSYGYTF
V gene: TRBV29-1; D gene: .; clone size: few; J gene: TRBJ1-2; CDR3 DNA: TGCAGCGTTGAAGTCTGGAATGGACATGGCTACACCTTC; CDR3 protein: CSVEVWNGHGYTF
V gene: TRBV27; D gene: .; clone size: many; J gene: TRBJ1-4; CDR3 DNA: TGTGCCAGCAGTTCCTTGGGGGGGAAACTGTTTTTT; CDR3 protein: CASSSLGGKLFF
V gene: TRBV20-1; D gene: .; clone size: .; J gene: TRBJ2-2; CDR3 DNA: TGCAGTGCTAGGGCAGGGTCACCTATCACCGGGGAGCTGTTTTTT; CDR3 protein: CSARAGSPITGELFF
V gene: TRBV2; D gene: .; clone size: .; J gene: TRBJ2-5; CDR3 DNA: TGTGCCAGCACCCCAACCGACGCCGGCGGGGTGGAGACCCAGTACTTC; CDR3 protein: CASTPTDAGGVETQYF
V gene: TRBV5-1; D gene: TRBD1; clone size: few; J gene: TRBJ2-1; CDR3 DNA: TGCGCCAGCAGCTCAGACAGGGCGTACAATGAGCAGTTCTTC; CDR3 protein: CASSSDRAYNEQFF
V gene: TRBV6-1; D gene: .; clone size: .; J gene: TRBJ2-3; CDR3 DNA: TGTGCCAGCAGACTTCAACGGACGGGGAGCACAGATACGCAGTATTTT; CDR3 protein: CASRLQRTGSTDTQYF
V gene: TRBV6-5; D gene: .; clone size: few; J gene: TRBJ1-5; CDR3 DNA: TGTGCCAGCAGTTACTCGTATGATATGGGGCAGCCCCAGCATTTT; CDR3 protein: CASSYSYDMGQPQHF
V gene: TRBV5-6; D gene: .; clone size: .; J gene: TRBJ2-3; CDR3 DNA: TGTGCCAGCAGCTTCCCAGTCACAGATACGCAGTATTTT; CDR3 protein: CASSFPVTDTQYF
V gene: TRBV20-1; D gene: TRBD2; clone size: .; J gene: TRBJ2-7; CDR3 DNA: TGCAGTGCCCTAGCGGAGACACCCTACGAGCAGTACTTC; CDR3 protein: CSALAETPYEQYF
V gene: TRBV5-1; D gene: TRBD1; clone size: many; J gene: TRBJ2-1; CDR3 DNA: TGCGCCAGCACAAAAGGAAACGGACAGGGGCCATACAATGAGCAGTTCTTC; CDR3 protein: CASTKGNGQGPYNEQFF